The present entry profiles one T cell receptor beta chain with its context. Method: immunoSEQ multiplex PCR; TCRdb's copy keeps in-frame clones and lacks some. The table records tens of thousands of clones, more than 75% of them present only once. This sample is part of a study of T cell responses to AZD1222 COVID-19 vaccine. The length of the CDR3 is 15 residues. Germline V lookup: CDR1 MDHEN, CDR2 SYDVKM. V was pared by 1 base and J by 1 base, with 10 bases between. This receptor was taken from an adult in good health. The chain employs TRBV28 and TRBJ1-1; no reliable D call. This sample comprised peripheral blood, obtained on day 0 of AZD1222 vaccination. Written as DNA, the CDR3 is TGTGCCAGCAGTTTATATGTGAATTCGAACACTGAAGCTTTCTTT. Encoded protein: CASSLYVNSNTEAFF.